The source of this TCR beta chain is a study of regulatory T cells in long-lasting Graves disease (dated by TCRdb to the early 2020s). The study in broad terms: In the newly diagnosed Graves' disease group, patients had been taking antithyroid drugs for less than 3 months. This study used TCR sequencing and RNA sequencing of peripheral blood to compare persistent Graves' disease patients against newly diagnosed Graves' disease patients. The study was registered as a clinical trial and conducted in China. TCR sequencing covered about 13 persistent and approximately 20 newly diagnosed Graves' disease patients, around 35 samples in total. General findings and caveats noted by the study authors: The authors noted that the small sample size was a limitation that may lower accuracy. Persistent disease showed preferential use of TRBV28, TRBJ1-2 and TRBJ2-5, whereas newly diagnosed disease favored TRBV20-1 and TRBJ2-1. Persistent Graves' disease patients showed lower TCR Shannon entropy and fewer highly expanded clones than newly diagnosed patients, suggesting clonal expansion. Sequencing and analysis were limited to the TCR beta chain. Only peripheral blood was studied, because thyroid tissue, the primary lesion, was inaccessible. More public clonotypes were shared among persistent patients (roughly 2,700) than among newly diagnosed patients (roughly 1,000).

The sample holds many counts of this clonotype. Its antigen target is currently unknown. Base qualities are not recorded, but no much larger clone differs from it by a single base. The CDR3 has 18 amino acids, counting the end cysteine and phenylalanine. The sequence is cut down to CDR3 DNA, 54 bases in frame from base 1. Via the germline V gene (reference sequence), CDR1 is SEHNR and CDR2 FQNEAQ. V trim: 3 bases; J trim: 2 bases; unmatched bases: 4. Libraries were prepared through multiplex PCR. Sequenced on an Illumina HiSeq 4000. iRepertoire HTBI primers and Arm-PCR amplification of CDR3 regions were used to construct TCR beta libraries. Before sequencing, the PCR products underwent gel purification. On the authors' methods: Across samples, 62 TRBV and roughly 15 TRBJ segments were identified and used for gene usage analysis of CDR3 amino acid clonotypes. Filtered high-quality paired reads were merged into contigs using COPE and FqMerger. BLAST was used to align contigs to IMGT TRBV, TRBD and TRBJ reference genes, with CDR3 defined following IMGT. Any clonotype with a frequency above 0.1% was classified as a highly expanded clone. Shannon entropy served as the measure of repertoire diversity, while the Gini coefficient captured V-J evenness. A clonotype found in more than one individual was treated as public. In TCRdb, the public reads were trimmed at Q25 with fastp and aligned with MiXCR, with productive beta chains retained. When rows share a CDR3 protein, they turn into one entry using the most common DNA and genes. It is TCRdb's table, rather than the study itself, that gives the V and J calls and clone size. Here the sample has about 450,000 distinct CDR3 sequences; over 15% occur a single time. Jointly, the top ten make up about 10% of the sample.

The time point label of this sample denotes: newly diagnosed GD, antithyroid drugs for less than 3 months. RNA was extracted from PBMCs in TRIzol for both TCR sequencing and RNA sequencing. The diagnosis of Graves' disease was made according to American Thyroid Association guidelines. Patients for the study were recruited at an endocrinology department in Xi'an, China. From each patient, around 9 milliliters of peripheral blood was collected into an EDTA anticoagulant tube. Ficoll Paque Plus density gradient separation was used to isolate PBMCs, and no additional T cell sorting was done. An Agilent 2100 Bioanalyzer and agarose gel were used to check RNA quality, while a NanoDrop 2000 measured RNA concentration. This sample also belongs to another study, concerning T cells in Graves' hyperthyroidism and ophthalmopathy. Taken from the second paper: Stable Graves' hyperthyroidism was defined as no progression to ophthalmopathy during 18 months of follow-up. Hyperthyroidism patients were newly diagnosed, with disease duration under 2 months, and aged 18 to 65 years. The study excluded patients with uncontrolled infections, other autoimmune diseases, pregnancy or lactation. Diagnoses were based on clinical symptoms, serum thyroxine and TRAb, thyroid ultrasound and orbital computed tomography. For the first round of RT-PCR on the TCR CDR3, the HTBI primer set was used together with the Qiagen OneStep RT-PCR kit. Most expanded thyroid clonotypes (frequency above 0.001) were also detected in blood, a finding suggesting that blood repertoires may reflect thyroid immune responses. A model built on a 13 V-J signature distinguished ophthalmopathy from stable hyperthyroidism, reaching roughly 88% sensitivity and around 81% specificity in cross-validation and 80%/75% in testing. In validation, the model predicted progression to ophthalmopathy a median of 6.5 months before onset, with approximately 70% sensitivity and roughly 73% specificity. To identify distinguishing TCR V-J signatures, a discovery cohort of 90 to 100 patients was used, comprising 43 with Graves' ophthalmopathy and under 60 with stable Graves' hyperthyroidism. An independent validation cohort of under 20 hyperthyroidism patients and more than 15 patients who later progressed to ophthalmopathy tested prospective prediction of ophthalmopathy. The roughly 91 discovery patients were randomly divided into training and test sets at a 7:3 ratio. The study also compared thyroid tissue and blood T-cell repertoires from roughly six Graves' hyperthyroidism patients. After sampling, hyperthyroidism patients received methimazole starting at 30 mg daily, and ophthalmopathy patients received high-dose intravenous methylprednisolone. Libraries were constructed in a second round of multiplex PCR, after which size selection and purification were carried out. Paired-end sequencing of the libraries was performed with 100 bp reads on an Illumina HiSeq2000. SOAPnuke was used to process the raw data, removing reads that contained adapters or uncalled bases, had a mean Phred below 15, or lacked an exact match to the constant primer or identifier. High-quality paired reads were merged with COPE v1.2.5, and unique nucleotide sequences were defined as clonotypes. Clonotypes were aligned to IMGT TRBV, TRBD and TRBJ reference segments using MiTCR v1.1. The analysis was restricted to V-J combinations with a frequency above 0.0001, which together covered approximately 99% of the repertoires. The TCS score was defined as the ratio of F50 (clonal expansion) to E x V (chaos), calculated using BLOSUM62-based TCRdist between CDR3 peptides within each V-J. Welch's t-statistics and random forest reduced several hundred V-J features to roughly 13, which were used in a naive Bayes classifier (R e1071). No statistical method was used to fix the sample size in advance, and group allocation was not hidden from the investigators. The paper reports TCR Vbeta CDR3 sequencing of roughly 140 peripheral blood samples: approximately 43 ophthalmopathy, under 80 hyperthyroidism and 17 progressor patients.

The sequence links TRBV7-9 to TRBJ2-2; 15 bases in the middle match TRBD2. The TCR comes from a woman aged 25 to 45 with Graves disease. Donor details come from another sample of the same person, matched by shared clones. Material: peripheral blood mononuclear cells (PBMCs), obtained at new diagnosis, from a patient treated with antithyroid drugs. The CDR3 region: CASSLGLAGGLNTGELFF. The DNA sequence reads TGTGCCAGCAGCTTGGGACTAGCGGGAGGACTCAACACCGGGGAGCTGTTTTTT.